This T cell receptor (beta chain) was sequenced for a study of beta chain features in type 1 diabetes. Study overall: The examined sorted cells totaled approximately 110 million across samples. General observations from the study: In comparison with healthy donors, patients had naive, central memory and Treg TCRB repertoires that appeared more similar. In every one of the four CD4+ subsets, TCRB CDR3s were moderately but significantly shorter in Type 1 diabetes patients.

Concerning this clone: Its antigen is not known.

Looked up from germline, CDR1 is SGHRS and CDR2 is YFSETQ. The CDR3 runs 13 residues. V lost 4 bases to trimming and J lost 8 bases, with 15 bases between them. The isolated RNA, all of it, was reverse transcribed, so expressed TCRB transcripts were what got sequenced. This table comes from immunoSEQ multiplex PCR, and its TCRdb copy is limited to in-frame clones, with some not included. The repertoire has 150,000 to 200,000 clones, roughly 9% of them found once; the top ten carry roughly 0.7%. Populations obtained by sorting all exceeded 98% purity. This chain joins TRBV5-1 and TRBJ1-2, with D unresolved. The receptor was derived from a woman in her 30s with type 1 diabetes. The sequenced material came from central memory CD4+ T cells from blood. The DNA for the CDR3 is TGCGCCAGCAGCCCAGGACTCTCGGGCGGCTACACCTTC. Its translation is CASSPGLSGGYTF.